The clone carrying this TCR beta chain was counted only a few times. Its antigen remains unidentified. Each cDNA held unique molecular identifiers, and template switching gave it a universal primer site. TCRdb fed the 5' RACE reads into MiXCR, producing one record per CDR3 protein. The sample holds approximately 260,000 distinct CDR3 sequences, 6.5% to 9.5% seen once. The CDR3 consists of 14 residues. Trimming removed 7 bases from V and 0 bases from J, with 11 bases in between. The V gene's germline CDR1 is SNHLY and CDR2 FYNNEI. Each donor (without exception) was a healthy Caucasian. This sample is drawn from a study of identical twins. The study's findings and limits: The study drew conclusions from cross-sectional statistical analysis, not from following the same donors.

This sample was also put to use in a study of yellow fever vaccine responses in identical twins.

The TCR comes from a woman in her late teens or twenties in good health. This sequence joins TRBV2 and TRBJ2-3; tentative D call: TRBD2 (6 bases). Sequenced input: CD8+ T cells sorted from blood. CDR3 sequence (DNA): TGTGCCAGCACTAGCGTTTCTAGCACAGATACGCAGTATTTT. Its protein is CASTSVSSTDTQYF. Using reference TRBV2 and TRBJ2-3 for the parts outside the CDR3, the full variable domain is EPEVTQTPSHQVTQMGQEVILRCVPISNHLYFYWYRQILGQKVEFLVSFYNNEISEKSEIFDDQFSVERPDGSNFTLKIRSTKLEDSAMYFCASTSVSSTDTQYFGPGTRLTVL.